The 14 T cell receptor beta chains reported below all come from one sample, sequenced in a study of neurological immune-mediated disorders. From the 5' RACE reads, TCRdb called clonotypes with MiXCR, one entry per CDR3 protein. This sample carries some 61,000 distinct CDR3 sequences, approximately 4.1% of them seen once, and the ten largest clones take 1% to 1.5%. Sequencing input: PBMCs. Receptors originate from a man between 25 and 39 years old with multiple sclerosis.

This clonotype was detected many times. The genes are TRBV5-1 and TRBJ1-2, with 7 bases lining up with TRBD1. The J segment lost 8 bases and the V segment lost 4 bases, leaving 14 bases of the junction unmatched. The germline CDR1 and CDR2 sequences are SGHRS and YFSETQ. The CDR3 has 15 residues. CDR3 bases: TGCGCCAGCAGCCCGGCGGGGGACAGCGACGGAGGCTACACCTTC. This codes for CASSPAGDSDGGYTF.

In this sample, this clonotype turned up many times. The chain carries TRBV7-9 and TRBJ1-1, with D possibly being TRBD1 (5 bases). The CDR3 is 16 amino acids. The germline V and J ends were trimmed by 2 bases and 1 base, with 14 bases remaining between them. The germline CDR1 and CDR2 sequences are SEHNR and FQNEAQ (reference sequence). CDR3 coding DNA: TGTGCCAGCAGCTTACCTCGGACAACGACGAACACTGAAGCTTTCTTT. Amino acid sequence: CASSLPRTTTNTEAFF.

This clonotype occurred many times. This rearrangement joins TRBV10-1 to TRBJ2-7; TRBD2 is a possible D gene (5 bases). V lost 3 bases and J lost 7, with 13 bases in between. The CDR3 loop spans 13 amino acids. In germline, CDR1 is WNHNN, CDR2 SYGVQD (reference sequence). For the CDR3, the DNA is TGCGCCAGCAGTGACGGACTGGGGAGAGAGCAGTACTTC. This codes for CASSDGLGREQYF.

This clonotype was counted at least ten times. The V and J genes are TRBV7-9 and TRBJ1-1; 7 nucleotides agree with TRBD1. The V segment lost 1 base and the J segment 1 base; nucleotides outside the gene matches: 6. This CDR3 spans 16 amino acids. Germline lookup yields CDR1 SEHNR and CDR2 FQNEAQ (reference sequence). The CDR3 DNA is TGTGCCAGCAGCTTAGTTGGCAGGGGGTGGAACACTGAAGCTTTCTTT. Translating it yields CASSLVGRGWNTEAFF. The entire variable domain, with the rest obtained from reference TRBV7-9 and TRBJ1-1, is as follows: DTGVSQNPRHKITKRGQNVTFRCDPISEHNRLYWYRQTLGQGPEFLTYFQNEAQLEKSRLLSDRFSAERPKGSFSTLEIQRTEQGDSAMYLCASSLVGRGWNTEAFFGQGTRLTVV.

This clonotype was picked up many times. The rearrangement uses TRBV20-1 and TRBJ1-5, with D tentatively TRBD1 (5 bases). The CDR3 covers 13 residues. From germline, CDR1 is DFQATT and CDR2 SNEGSKA (reference sequence). V lost 2 bases, J lost 2 bases, and 7 bases lay in between. In DNA, the CDR3 is TGCAGTGCTAGAAAAGGGGGCAATCAGCCCCAGCATTTT. Amino acids: CSARKGGNQPQHF.

This clonotype was counted many times. The chain couples TRBV9 to TRBJ2-6; D is unresolved. The CDR3 is made up of 16 amino acids. V lost 0 bases, J lost 0 bases, and 7 bases lay in between. CDR1 SGDLS and CDR2 YYNGEE come from the germline V gene. The CDR3 sequence: CASSVDDTSGANVLTF. The CDR3 DNA is TGTGCCAGCAGCGTAGATGATACCTCTGGGGCCAACGTCCTGACTTTC.

This clonotype was detected ten times or more. The chain is built from TRBV9 and TRBJ2-2, with 9 bases aligning to TRBD2. Trimming at V came to 3 bases and at J to 2 bases, leaving 2 bases not matched to a gene. The CDR3 consists of 15 residues. In germline, CDR1 is SGDLS, CDR2 YYNGEE. CDR3 amino acids: CASSDSGGNTGELFF. The CDR3 region has the DNA TGTGCCAGCAGCGATAGCGGGGGTAACACCGGGGAGCTGTTTTTT.

This clonotype was found many times. The gene calls are TRBV4-1 and TRBJ2-7, with D unclear. This CDR3 is 12 amino acids long. Germline values: CDR1 MGHRA, CDR2 YSYEKL. With 1 base removed from V and 4 bases from J, the gap between germline ends came to 5 bases. The CDR3 loop reads CASSQVGYEQYF. CDR3 nucleotides: TGCGCCAGCAGCCAAGTGGGTTACGAGCAGTACTTC.

This clonotype was picked up many times. The chain has TRBV6-5 and TRBJ2-3; 11 nucleotides align to TRBD2. The CDR3 totals 16 residues. Germline V gene sequence: CDR1 MNHEY, CDR2 SVGAGI. The ends lost 6 bases at V and 3 bases at J; junction bases unmatched: 8. The CDR3 loop reads CASSFSGGAGTDTQYF. The DNA for the CDR3 is TGTGCCAGCAGCTTTAGCGGGGGGGCCGGGACAGATACGCAGTATTTT.

This clonotype was seen repeatedly, ten times or more. This rearrangement joins TRBV5-1 to TRBJ2-2; D is possibly TRBD2 (6 bases). The V end was cut by 2 bases, the J end by 0 bases, with 8 bases between. Germline V gene sequence: CDR1 SGHRS, CDR2 YFSETQ. The CDR3 length is 15 residues. The CDR3 loop is CASSFAGSNTGELFF. CDR3 DNA: TGCGCCAGCAGCTTCGCGGGGTCGAACACCGGGGAGCTGTTTTTT.

This clonotype has just a few counts. The genes are TRBV29-1 and TRBJ2-3; 7 bases line up with TRBD2. The CDR3 contains 12 residues. The germline V gene encodes CDR1 SQVTM and CDR2 ANQGSEA. Here the CDR3 reads CTLGRATDTQYF. The CDR3 coding sequence is TGCACCCTGGGGAGGGCCACAGATACGCAGTATTTT.

In its sample, this clonotype was seen many times. The chain is built from TRBV29-1 and TRBJ2-1; TRBD2 might be the D (6 bases). Germline V gene sequence: CDR1 SQVTM, CDR2 ANQGSEA. CDR3 length: 15 amino acids. The CDR3: CTVVTPGSSYNEQFF. The DNA of the CDR3 is TGCACCGTCGTAACACCCGGGAGCTCCTACAATGAGCAGTTCTTC.

To note about this clonotype: With a much larger clone just one base away, this may be a read error. The genes are TRBV20-1 and TRBJ2-7; a possible D gene is TRBD2 (5 bases). The CDR3 is made up of 15 amino acids. Trimming took off 4 bases at V and 3 bases at J, with 19 bases between the two ends. Germline V gives CDR1 DFQATT, CDR2 SNEGSKA (reference sequence). CDR3 DNA sequence: TGCAGTGCTACAGCGCCCGGGAATATAAACTACGAGCAGTACTTC. Its protein is CSATAPGNINYEQYF.

This clonotype has ten or more counts. The chain combines TRBV20-1 with TRBJ2-1; 10 bases line up with TRBD2. With V trimmed by 0 bases and J by 8 bases, 7 bases remained unmatched. CDR3 length: 15 amino acids. Germline assignment: CDR1 DFQATT and CDR2 SNEGSKA (reference sequence). This CDR3 is CSAREGSGGADEQFF. The CDR3, as DNA: TGCAGTGCTAGAGAGGGAAGCGGGGGGGCCGATGAGCAGTTCTTC.